These T cell receptor beta chains were read from a single sample in a study of control samples from healthy donors and cancer patients. Profiling relied on immunoSEQ multiplex PCR, and the TCRdb table lists in-frame clones only, not all of them. The repertoire holds roughly 130,000 clones, with approximately 90% as singletons. The sequenced sample consisted of blood. The origin of the receptors is a man between 18 and 29 years old in good health. Both conserved end residues are part of each CDR3. A D gene is named only where the DNA matches it firmly. Size tells how often a clone was seen (once, few, many) or the class of an expanded clone, and some rows leave it out.

d_gene	v_gene	j_gene	abundance	CDR3nt	CDR3aa
TRBD1	TRBV5-6	TRBJ1-1	.	TGTGCCAGCAGCTTCGGCGCGGGACAGTACACTGAAGCTTTCTTT	CASSFGAGQYTEAFF
.	TRBV29-1	TRBJ1-2	.	TGCAGCGTTGAAGCGGGGGTGGGGTATGGCTACACCTTC	CSVEAGVGYGYTF
.	TRBV4-1	TRBJ1-5	.	TGCGCCAGCAGCCAAGGGGGCAGATATCAGCCCCAGCATTTT	CASSQGGRYQPQHF
.	TRBV10-2	TRBJ1-2	.	TGCGCCAGCAGTCGCTGGGGCAGGGGAGACTATGGCTACACCTTC	CASSRWGRGDYGYTF
.	TRBV20-1	TRBJ1-3	.	TGCAGTGCTAGTGATCCAGGAGAACCTGGAAACACCATATATTTT	CSASDPGEPGNTIYF
.	TRBV7-2	TRBJ2-3	.	TGTGCCAGCAGCTTATTAGCCGCGGGGGATACGCAGTATTTT	CASSLLAAGDTQYF
.	TRBV19	TRBJ1-1	.	TGTGCCAGTAGTATAGAACGCGGGCGTCGTTCTGAAGCTTTCTTT	CASSIERGRRSEAFF
TRBD1	TRBV30	TRBJ1-5	.	TGTGCCTGGAGTGTATTCGGGTACAGGGGGCTTCAGCCCCAGCATTTT	CAWSVFGYRGLQPQHF
.	TRBV6-5	TRBJ1-1	.	TGTGCCACTTCCAGGGCCGGTTCTTTGATCACTGAAGCTTTCTTT	CATSRAGSLITEAFF
.	TRBV5-6	TRBJ1-2	.	TGTGCCAGCAGCCCCGGTGTGGGCTATGGCTACACCTTC	CASSPGVGYGYTF
.	TRBV3-1/TRBV3-2	TRBJ1-1	.	TGTGCCAGCAGCGGATACACCTCGGGTACTGAAGCTTTCTTT	CASSGYTSGTEAFF
.	TRBV10-3	TRBJ1-3	.	TGTGCCGTCAGATCGAGCTCTGGAAACACCATATATTTT	CAVRSSSGNTIYF
TRBD1	TRBV30	TRBJ2-4	.	TGTGCCTGGAGTGTACAGGGGACGAACATTCAGTACTTC	CAWSVQGTNIQYF
TRBD2	TRBV7-9	TRBJ2-5	.	TGTGCCAGCAGCTTTAGCGGGGAAGAGACCCAGTACTTC	CASSFSGEETQYF
TRBD2	TRBV30	TRBJ2-1	.	TGTGCCTGGACCCGTCCCGGGACTAGTTATGAGCAGTTCTTC	CAWTRPGTSYEQFF
.	TRBV12-3/TRBV12-4	TRBJ2-5	.	TGTGCCAGCAGTTTAGGCGCCCAAGAGACCCAGTACTTC	CASSLGAQETQYF
TRBD1	TRBV4-1	TRBJ1-2	.	TGCGCCAGCAGTCGGGTTGAGGGACAGGACCTCTATGGCTACACCTTC	CASSRVEGQDLYGYTF
TRBD2	TRBV7-2	TRBJ2-1	.	TGTGCCAGCAGCTTCGGGGGGGGGCGGGATGAGCAGTTCTTC	CASSFGGGRDEQFF
TRBD1	TRBV9	TRBJ1-5	.	TGTGCCAGCAGCGTAGATGGCGGGACAGGGGGAATCAATCAGCCCCAGCATTTT	CASSVDGGTGGINQPQHF
TRBD1	TRBV2	TRBJ2-2	.	TGTGCCAGCAGCGGGGACAGCCGGAACACCGGGGAGCTGTTTTTT	CASSGDSRNTGELFF
TRBD1	TRBV7-9	TRBJ1-2	.	TGTGCCACCTCGTTAACAGGGGGCGTTTACTATGGCTACACCTTC	CATSLTGGVYYGYTF
.	TRBV3-1/TRBV3-2	TRBJ1-1	once	TGTGCCAGCAGCTGGCCGGGGGGCACTGAAGCTTTCTTT	CASSWPGGTEAFF
.	TRBV11-3	TRBJ2-5	few	TGTGCCAGCAGCCGGGACCTCCAAGAGACCCAGTACTTC	CASSRDLQETQYF
.	TRBV29-1	TRBJ1-2	.	TGCAGCGTTGAAGATCCATGGCAGTCAAGTGGCTACACCTTC	CSVEDPWQSSGYTF
.	TRBV6-1	TRBJ1-2	.	TGTGCCAGCAGTGAATTTTGGGACACCAACTTTAACTATGGCTACACCTTC	CASSEFWDTNFNYGYTF
TRBD2	TRBV19	TRBJ2-3	.	TGTGCCAGTAGTAACACTAATCCTCTAGCGGGGAGGAGCACAGATACGCAGTATTTT	CASSNTNPLAGRSTDTQYF
TRBD2	TRBV7-8	TRBJ2-3	.	TGTGCCAGCAGCTTAGCCGCGGGGGACACAGATACGCAGTATTTT	CASSLAAGDTDTQYF
.	TRBV2	TRBJ2-1	.	TGTGCCAGCAGCCAAAATTATATGGAGCAGTTCTTC	CASSQNYMEQFF
.	TRBV4-1	TRBJ2-7	.	TGCGCCAGCAGCCAAGAGGCAAGCCTACTCTCCTACGAGCAGTACTTC	CASSQEASLLSYEQYF
TRBD1	TRBV7-9	TRBJ1-1	.	TGTGCCAGCAGCTCAGGGGGCGGGGACACTGAAGCTTTCTTT	CASSSGGGDTEAFF
.	TRBV30	TRBJ1-2	.	TGTGCCTGGACCCGGGACAACAGGGGCTACACCTTC	CAWTRDNRGYTF
.	TRBV5-5	TRBJ2-7	.	TGTGCCAGCAGCCTCAAGAGGGAGCAGTACTTC	CASSLKREQYF
.	TRBV18	TRBJ2-7	.	TGTGCCAGCTCACCACTTCGGGGATCCCACTCCTACGAGCAGTACTTC	CASSPLRGSHSYEQYF
TRBD1	TRBV29-1	TRBJ2-3	.	TGCAGCGTTGACCCCGGGACAGGCCTAACAGATACGCAGTATTTT	CSVDPGTGLTDTQYF
.	TRBV5-1	TRBJ1-2	.	TGCGCCAGCAGCTTGGGCAGGGCTGGCTACACCTTC	CASSLGRAGYTF
TRBD2	TRBV7-9	TRBJ2-3	.	TGTGCCAGCAGCCCGAGACTAGCGGGGCGAATTAGCACAGATACGCAGTATTTT	CASSPRLAGRISTDTQYF
.	TRBV4-1	TRBJ1-5	.	TGCGCCAGCAGCCAAATGGAGTATAGCAATCAGCCCCAGCATTTT	CASSQMEYSNQPQHF
.	TRBV21-1	TRBJ1-5	.	TGTGCCAGCAGCGGGGGACAGGGGGGACAGCCCCAGCATTTT	CASSGGQGGQPQHF
TRBD1	TRBV5-1	TRBJ1-4	.	TGCGCCAGCAGCGCCGGCGACAGGGGGCAGGATGAAAAACTGTTTTTT	CASSAGDRGQDEKLFF
TRBD1	TRBV28	TRBJ1-5	.	TGTGCCAGCAGCGACAGGGATAGCAATCAGCCCCAGCATTTT	CASSDRDSNQPQHF
.	TRBV25-1	TRBJ1-2	few	TGTGCCAGCACTCCAGGGAAGGGGTCCTATGGCTACACCTTC	CASTPGKGSYGYTF
.	TRBV30	TRBJ1-1	.	TGTGCCTGGCGGCGGGCAGGGGCCCTCTATAAACCCGAAGCTTTCTTT	CAWRRAGALYKPEAFF
.	TRBV19	TRBJ2-1	.	TGTGCCAGTAGTATAGTGGGGATCGGCAAGCAGTTCTTC	CASSIVGIGKQFF
TRBD1	TRBV27	TRBJ1-6	once	TGTGCCAGCGGGCTAGACAGGGGTTTGGGGACCCTCCACTTT	CASGLDRGLGTLHF
TRBD2	TRBV7-9	TRBJ2-2	once	TGTGCCAGCAGCACTTCTTTAGCGGGGGGATTACACTACACCGGGGAGCTGTTTTTT	CASSTSLAGGLHYTGELFF
TRBD2	TRBV10-3	TRBJ2-5	once	TGTGCCATCAGCCCCGGGGGCGGGGGGGCACGGGAGACCCAGTACTTC	CAISPGGGGARETQYF
.	TRBV5-4	TRBJ1-6	.	TGTGCCAGCAGCTTCGGGGCGTACGTTACGGGAGATAATTCACCCCTCCACTTT	CASSFGAYVTGDNSPLHF
TRBD1	TRBV6-5	TRBJ1-1	.	TGTGCCAGCAAGGGGACAGGGAGGAACACTGAAGCTTTCTTT	CASKGTGRNTEAFF
.	TRBV11-2	TRBJ1-5	.	TGTGCCAGCAGCTTAATTAGCAATCAGCCCCAGCATTTT	CASSLISNQPQHF
.	TRBV7-9	TRBJ1-4	.	TGTGCCAGCAGCATCGAACACCTTGGGGGGGAAAAACTGTTTTTT	CASSIEHLGGEKLFF
.	TRBV30	TRBJ1-5	.	TGTGCCTGGCACCGCGGGGCAGGGGATGGTCAGCCCCAGCATTTT	CAWHRGAGDGQPQHF
.	TRBV5-1	TRBJ2-5	.	TGCGCCAGCAGCTCGCCGTTGATTCAAGAGACCCAGTACTTC	CASSSPLIQETQYF
.	TRBV7-9	TRBJ1-1	.	TGTGCCAGCAGCTTCGACTCGAACACTGAAGCTTTCTTT	CASSFDSNTEAFF
.	TRBV19	TRBJ1-2	.	TGTGCCAGTAGTATCGGGGTAGACGGCTACACCTTC	CASSIGVDGYTF
TRBD2	TRBV27	TRBJ2-2	.	TGTGCCAGCAGTTATAGCGGGGGCAGGGCCGGGGAGCTGTTTTTT	CASSYSGGRAGELFF
.	TRBV9	TRBJ1-6	.	TGTGCCACCTCCCAGACAGAAAGCTCCTATAATTCACCCCTCCACTTT	CATSQTESSYNSPLHF
.	TRBV4-2	TRBJ2-5	.	TGTGCCAGCAGCCAAGAATATAGCGTGCAGACCCAGTACTTC	CASSQEYSVQTQYF
.	TRBV6-4	TRBJ2-7	.	TGTGCCAGCAGTCCCTTTAACACCTCCTACGAGCAGTACTTC	CASSPFNTSYEQYF
.	TRBV6-1	TRBJ2-7	.	TGTGCCAGCAGTGAATATGGGCAGGGGATCGACGAGCAGTACTTC	CASSEYGQGIDEQYF